The sequence of this T cell receptor beta chain was determined in a study of T cell changes during pregnancy in multiple sclerosis. Using immunoSEQ multiplex PCR, the repertoire was profiled, and TCRdb retains in-frame clones only, with some absent. The data show tens of thousands of clones, with around 92% seen just once and 4.5% to 5.5% held by the top ten. The germline V and J ends were trimmed by 1 base and 6 bases, with 7 bases remaining between them. Germline CDR1 reads LNHDA; CDR2 reads SQIVND (reference sequence). The CDR3 has 13 residues. This receptor was obtained from a female donor in good health, enrolled as a control in a pregnancy study. The V and J genes are TRBV19 and TRBJ1-5; the D is unclear. The sequenced sample was peripheral blood, obtained in the first trimester of pregnancy. CDR3 sequence (DNA): TGTGCCAGTAGTATAGGGACTAGTCAGCCCCAGCATTTT. Translation: CASSIGTSQPQHF.